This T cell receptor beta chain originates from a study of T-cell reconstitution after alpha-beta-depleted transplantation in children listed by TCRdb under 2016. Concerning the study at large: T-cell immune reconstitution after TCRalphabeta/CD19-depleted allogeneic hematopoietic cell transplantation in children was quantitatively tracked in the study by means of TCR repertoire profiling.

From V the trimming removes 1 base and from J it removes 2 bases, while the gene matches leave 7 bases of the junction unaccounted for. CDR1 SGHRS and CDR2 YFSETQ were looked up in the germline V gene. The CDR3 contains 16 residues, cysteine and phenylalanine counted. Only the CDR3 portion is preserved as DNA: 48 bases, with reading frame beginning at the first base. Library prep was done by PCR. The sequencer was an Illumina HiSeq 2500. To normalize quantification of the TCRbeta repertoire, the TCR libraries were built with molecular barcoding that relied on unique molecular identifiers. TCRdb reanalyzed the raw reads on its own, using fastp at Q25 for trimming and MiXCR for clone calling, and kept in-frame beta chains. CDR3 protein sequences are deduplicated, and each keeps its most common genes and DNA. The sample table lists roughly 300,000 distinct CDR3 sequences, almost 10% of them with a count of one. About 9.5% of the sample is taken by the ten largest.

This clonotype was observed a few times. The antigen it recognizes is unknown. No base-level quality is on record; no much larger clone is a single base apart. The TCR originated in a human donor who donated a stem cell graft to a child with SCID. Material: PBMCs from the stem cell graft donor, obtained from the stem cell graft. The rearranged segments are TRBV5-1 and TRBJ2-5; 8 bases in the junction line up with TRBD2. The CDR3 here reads CASSLKAGGLQETQYF. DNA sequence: TGCGCCAGCAGCTTGAAGGCGGGGGGCCTGCAAGAGACCCAGTACTTC.